This T cell receptor (beta chain) is from a study of brain T cells in children with intractable seizures. Study findings and constraints: HCMV serostatus was not known, and viral specificity came from CDR3 similarity only. Clones missing pre-surgery may reflect undersampling of that blood sample.

The data were produced by immunoSEQ multiplex PCR, yet TCRdb's version contains in-frame clones alone and is incomplete. The sample lists 300,000 to 400,000 clones, over 90% seen once, with 4.5% to 7% in the top ten. Time point here: blood from clinic visit 5 months post-surgery; TSC patient then seizure free. The sequenced cases were selected for having the highest brain T cell transcript signatures. At least one anti-epileptic drug was given before surgery. About this clone: Its antigen remains unidentified.

Germline CDR1 and CDR2: SGDLS and YYNGEE. CDR3 size: 17 residues. Trimming cost V 3 bases and J 0 bases; bases outside gene matches: 11. The gene calls are TRBV9 and TRBJ1-1; 7 bases are a match to TRBD1. This sequence originates from a boy in the first two years of life with tuberous sclerosis and intractable seizures. Here the sequenced sample was peripheral blood, taken 4 to 5 months after surgery. The CDR3 sequence: CASSAIFLDRLNTEAFF. The CDR3 bases are TGTGCCAGCAGCGCCATATTTCTGGACAGGTTGAACACTGAAGCTTTCTTT.